A single sample is the source of the 6 T cell receptor beta chains below, sequenced in a study of OX40 agonist ivuxolimab in advanced cancers. The table came from immunoSEQ multiplex PCR; TCRdb's copy has only in-frame clones and leaves some out. The table lists about 66,000 clones, around 89% of them singletons. This specimen was CD4+ or CD8+ T cells sorted from blood, taken in a trial of the OX40 agonist ivuxolimab. The receptors were gathered from an adult with an advanced solid tumor such as melanoma, head and neck, liver or kidney cancer.

The rearrangement uses TRBV6-5 and TRBJ1-1, with a possible D match to TRBD1 (5 bases). V shed 0 bases and J shed 6 bases, with 17 bases lying between them. The CDR3 runs to 16 residues. The germline V gene encodes CDR1 MNHEY and CDR2 SVGAGI. The CDR3 loop reads CASSYSAGRSVAEAFF. The CDR3 DNA is TGTGCCAGCAGTTACTCCGCGGGACGCTCGGTCGCTGAAGCTTTCTTT.

The chain's CDR3 is CASSLATKEGYTF. The CDR3 bases are TGTGCCAGCAGCTTAGCGACGAAGGAGGGCTACACCTTC. The gene calls are TRBV7-9 and TRBJ1-2; D is unclear. The length of the CDR3 is 13 residues. From germline, CDR1 is SEHNR and CDR2 FQNEAQ (reference sequence). The ends were cut back, 0 bases at V and 8 bases at J, with 10 bases in the middle.

The chain employs TRBV11-2 and TRBJ2-7, with D possibly matching TRBD1 (5 bases). Trimming cost V 5 bases and J 3 bases, with 14 bases left between them. The germline CDR1 and CDR2 sequences are SGHAT and FQNNGV. The CDR3 totals 14 residues. The CDR3 region has the DNA TGTGCCAGCAGCCTCCTGGACATGGGCTACGAGCAGTACTTC. This translates into CASSLLDMGYEQYF.

V gene TRBV27 combines with J gene TRBJ2-7; 7 positions agree with TRBD2. V gave up 2 bases and J gave up 3 bases; unmatched junction bases: 10. Germline V gene sequence: CDR1 MNHEY, CDR2 SMNVEV (reference sequence). CDR3 length equals 16 residues. This CDR3 is CASSLNSGLNYYEQYF. Here the CDR3 DNA reads TGTGCCAGCAGTTTAAATAGCGGGCTTAATTACTACGAGCAGTACTTC.

The chain has TRBV7-3 and TRBJ1-2; the match to TRBD1 covers 7 bases. The CDR3 length is 17 residues. The V gene end was trimmed by 0 bases and the J gene end by 1 base; junction bases not matched to a gene: 8. CDR1 and CDR2 (germline): SGHTA, FQGTGA. The CDR3, as DNA: TGTGCCAGCAGCTTAACACTAGGGAGGGGGCGTAACTATGGCTACACCTTC. This translates into CASSLTLGRGRNYGYTF.

In its sample, this clone was seen once. The rearrangement links TRBV30 to TRBJ2-7, with a possible D match to TRBD1 (6 bases). V lost 7 bases and J lost 5, with 18 bases in between. The germline CDR1 and CDR2 sequences are GTSNPN and SVGIG (reference sequence). The CDR3 is 13 residues long. CDR3 residues: CASEGDNVHEQYF. CDR3 nucleotide sequence: TGTGCCTCCGAGGGGGACAACGTACACGAGCAGTACTTC.